Following are 20 T cell receptor beta chains from one sample sequenced in a study of post-analysis software for immune sequencing data. Study findings and constraints: A few TRBV segments occurring more often in patients than controls included TRBV5-6, TRBV5-1 and TRBV20-1.

Antigen specificity for these receptors is unknown. Prepared TCR beta cDNA libraries contained unique molecular identifiers. TCRdb independently ran MiXCR on the PCR reads; one entry per CDR3 protein. The profile shows some 800,000 distinct CDR3 sequences, about 45% of them singletons. Sequenced input: blood. These receptor sequences come from a girl aged 5-17 years with multiple sclerosis.

This clonotype showed up just once. This chain uses TRBV19 with TRBJ2-4; 11 nucleotides match TRBD1. Germline loops: CDR1 LNHDA, CDR2 SQIVND (reference sequence). The CDR3 runs 14 residues. Trimming took 10 bases from V and 7 from J; bases not matched to a gene: 9. CDR3 region: CANRTGGELNIQYF. CDR3 in DNA: TGTGCCAACCGGACAGGGGGCGAGTTGAACATTCAGTACTTC.

The chain recombines TRBV5-1 with TRBJ2-3; 8 bases are a match to TRBD1. V shed 1 base, J shed 4 bases, and the junction held 2 bases outside the gene matches. The CDR3 spans 14 residues. Germline V CDR1 and CDR2: SGHRS, YFSETQ. In nucleotides, the CDR3 is TGCGCCAGCAGCTTGCAGGGGGCTTCAGATACGCAGTATTTT. Protein sequence: CASSLQGASDTQYF.

In this sample, this clonotype turned up a few times. This chain uses TRBV20-1 with TRBJ2-3; the D gene is possibly TRBD2 (6 bases). Germline V gene sequence: CDR1 DFQATT, CDR2 SNEGSKA (reference sequence). CDR3 size: 14 residues. Between the trimmed V and J ends, which lost 5 bases and 1 base, there was a span of 13 bases. The CDR3 protein is CSAGGLAGTDTQYF. The CDR3 DNA follows: TGCAGTGCTGGGGGATTAGCGGGCACAGATACGCAGTATTTT.

This chain joins TRBV24-1 and TRBJ1-5; 7 nucleotides agree with TRBD1. V lost 3 bases and J lost 3; bases outside the gene matches: 7. This CDR3 is built from 16 residues. Germline loops: CDR1 KGHDR, CDR2 SFDVKD. CDR3 in DNA: TGTGCCACCAGTGATAGAAATACAGGGGTCAATCAGCCCCAGCATTTT. The encoded protein is CATSDRNTGVNQPQHF.

This clonotype turned up a few times. V usage is TRBV20-1 and J usage is TRBJ2-1, with 10 bases identical to TRBD1. Germline V gene sequence: CDR1 DFQATT, CDR2 SNEGSKA (reference sequence). J lost 4 bases, V lost 2 bases, and 2 bases had no gene match. There are 14 residues in the CDR3. Written as DNA, the CDR3 is TGCAGTGCTAGACCGGGACAGGGGTACAATGAGCAGTTCTTC. Protein product: CSARPGQGYNEQFF.

This clonotype was counted once. The chain joins TRBV20-1 to TRBJ2-1; D ambiguous. Per germline, CDR1 DFQATT and CDR2 SNEGSKA (reference sequence). V was trimmed by 5 bases and J by 8 bases, leaving 7 bases between them. CDR3 size: 10 residues. DNA of the CDR3: TGCAGTGCTTTTAGCCATGAGCAGTTCTTC. Translation: CSAFSHEQFF.

The chain is built from TRBV6-6 and TRBJ2-7; no reliable D call. The CDR3 extends over 13 amino acids. CDR1 is MNHNY, CDR2 SVGAGI, per germline (reference sequence). Trimming stripped 7 bases from V and 1 base from J, with 11 bases between. In DNA, the CDR3 is TGTGCCAGCACAAAGGCCCCATCCTACGAGCAGTACTTC. The encoded protein is CASTKAPSYEQYF.

The chain uses TRBV6-5 and TRBJ2-3; 7 bases line up with TRBD2. CDR3 size: 17 residues. Germline V lookup: CDR1 MNHEY, CDR2 SVGAGI. Losses at the gene ends were 5 bases for V and 4 bases for J; bases not matched to a gene: 15. CDR3 region: CASSHFGSGGSSDTQYF. CDR3 coding DNA: TGTGCCAGCAGTCACTTCGGCTCGGGCGGGAGCTCAGATACGCAGTATTTT.

The rearrangement uses TRBV12-3 or TRBV12-4 and TRBJ2-1; a weak D match, TRBD2 (5 bases). Trimming shortened V by 4 bases and J by 0 bases, and 10 bases separated the two germline ends. The CDR3 is 15 amino acids. This chain's CDR3 is CASSSAGGSYNEQFF. CDR3 DNA: TGTGCCAGCAGTTCTGCGGGCGGCTCCTACAATGAGCAGTTCTTC.

The CDR3 loop is CSASPPRLAGRSTDTQYF. In nucleotides, the CDR3 is TGCAGTGCTAGTCCCCCCCGACTAGCGGGACGGAGCACAGATACGCAGTATTTT. The chain links TRBV20-1 to TRBJ2-3, with TRBD2 matching 11 bases. Germline V gives CDR1 DFQATT, CDR2 SNEGSKA (reference sequence). The ends lost 3 bases at V and 0 bases at J; junction bases unmatched: 11. This CDR3 comprises 18 residues.

The CDR3 DNA sequence: TGTGCCAGCACCCGAAGTTTCCTAGCGGGAGGGACGGAGACCCAGTACTTC. As protein: CASTRSFLAGGTETQYF. This chain links TRBV6-1 with TRBJ2-5; 12 nucleotides match TRBD2. Germline CDR1 and CDR2: MNHNS and SASEGT. With 7 bases clipped from V and 5 bases from J, the junction kept 14 bases outside the gene matches. The CDR3 has 17 residues.

To note about this clonotype: A clone one base away is much larger, so this may be a read error. This rearrangement joins TRBV6-4 to TRBJ1-2; maybe TRBD1 (5 bases). CDR3 size: 14 residues. V was shortened by 6 bases and J by 0 bases, with 11 bases between the two germline ends. CDR1 and CDR2 (germline): MRHNA, SNTAGT. CDR3 region: CASRPAGTNYGYTF. The CDR3 DNA reads as TGTGCCAGCAGGCCGGCAGGGACTAACTATGGCTACACCTTC.

This chain connects TRBV20-1 to TRBJ2-5, with 8 bases lining up with TRBD2. The germline gives CDR1 DFQATT, CDR2 SNEGSKA (reference sequence). This CDR3 spans 15 amino acids. With V trimmed by 0 bases and J by 5 bases, 8 bases remained unmatched. The CDR3: CSARDTREGPETQYF. The CDR3 nucleotides read TGCAGTGCTAGAGATACCCGGGAGGGCCCGGAGACCCAGTACTTC.

A few counts support this clonotype. The chain is built from TRBV20-1 and TRBJ2-5; 10 positions agree with TRBD2. This CDR3 comprises 15 residues. V trimming: 4 bases; J trimming: 2 bases; junction bases outside the gene matches: 7. Germline V gene data show CDR1 as DFQATT and CDR2 as SNEGSKA (reference sequence). DNA of the CDR3: TGCAGTGCTACGACACTAGCGGGGATTCAAGAGACCCAGTACTTC. It encodes CSATTLAGIQETQYF.

This clonotype occurred a few times. CDR3 DNA sequence: TGTGCCAGCAGTAACGGGATATTGGGCGGCTCCGAGCAGTACTTC. Protein product: CASSNGILGGSEQYF. This chain uses TRBV7-6 with TRBJ2-7; the D gene is possibly TRBD2 (5 bases). Germline CDR1 and CDR2: SGHVS and FNYEAQ. There are 15 residues in the CDR3. V was pared by 6 bases and J by 6 bases, with 21 bases between.

The chain carries TRBV15 and TRBJ1-6; D may be TRBD1 (5 bases). Trimming shortened V by 7 bases and J by 11 bases, and 15 bases separated the two germline ends. This CDR3 is built from 13 residues. CDR1 and CDR2 from the germline V gene are LNHNV and YYDKDF (reference sequence). The CDR3 here is CATNSAGKTPLHF. CDR3 DNA sequence: TGTGCCACCAATTCGGCAGGGAAGACACCCCTCCACTTT.

The genes are TRBV29-1 and TRBJ2-1; D is possibly TRBD1 or TRBD2 (5 bases each). The CDR3 covers 16 residues. Trimming shortened V by 1 base and J by 1 base, and 14 bases separated the two germline ends. From germline, CDR1 is SQVTM and CDR2 ANQGSEA. CDR3: CSVEGDPAKSYNEQFF. In DNA, the CDR3 is TGCAGCGTTGAAGGGGACCCCGCAAAATCCTACAATGAGCAGTTCTTC.

This clonotype was observed a handful of times. V usage is TRBV20-1 and J usage is TRBJ2-7; 9 bases match TRBD2. Germline values: CDR1 DFQATT, CDR2 SNEGSKA (reference sequence). This CDR3 is 17 amino acids long. V dropped 3 bases and J dropped 3; count of bases not matched to a gene: 15. The CDR3, as DNA: TGCAGTGCTAGGCCTAGGGACCCTGGGACTAGCTTCTACGAGCAGTACTTC. Amino acids: CSARPRDPGTSFYEQYF.

The chain uses TRBV29-1 and TRBJ1-5; 9 bases align to TRBD1. Germline V gene sequence: CDR1 SQVTM, CDR2 ANQGSEA. Trimming cost V 8 bases and J 3 bases; bases outside gene matches: 2. There are 12 residues in the CDR3. CDR3 sequence reads: CSTGGNNQPQHF. The CDR3 DNA reads as TGCAGCACAGGGGGCAACAATCAGCCCCAGCATTTT. Supplemented by reference TRBV29-1 and TRBJ1-5, the full variable domain reads SAVISQKPSRDICQRGTSLTIQCQVDSQVTMMFWYRQQPGQSLTLIATANQGSEATYESGFVIDKFPISRPNLTFSTLTVSNMSPEDSSIYLCSTGGNNQPQHFGDGTRLSIL.

This chain links TRBV20-1 with TRBJ2-6; 11 bases are shared with TRBD1. With 5 bases clipped from V and 0 bases from J, the junction kept 3 bases outside the gene matches. The length of the CDR3 is 16 residues. In germline, CDR1 is DFQATT, CDR2 SNEGSKA (reference sequence). CDR3 sequence reads: CSAGGTGGSGANVLTF. DNA for the CDR3: TGCAGTGCTGGAGGGACAGGGGGCTCTGGGGCCAACGTCCTGACTTTC.